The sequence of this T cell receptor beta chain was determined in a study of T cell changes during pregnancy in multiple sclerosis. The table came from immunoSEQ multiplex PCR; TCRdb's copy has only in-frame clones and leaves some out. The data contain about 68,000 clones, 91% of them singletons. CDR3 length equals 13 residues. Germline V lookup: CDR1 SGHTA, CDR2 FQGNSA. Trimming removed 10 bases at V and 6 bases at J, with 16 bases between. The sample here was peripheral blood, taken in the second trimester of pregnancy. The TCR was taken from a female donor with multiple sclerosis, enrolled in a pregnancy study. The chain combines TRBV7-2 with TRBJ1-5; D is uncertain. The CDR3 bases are TGTGCCACCCGGAGGGCTCGGGGTCAGCCCCAGCATTTT. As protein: CATRRARGQPQHF.